Presented here are 20 T cell receptor beta chains from one specimen sequenced in a study of control samples from healthy donors and cancer patients. Profiling relied on immunoSEQ multiplex PCR, and the TCRdb table lists in-frame clones only, not all of them. This table has 200,000 or so clones, around 94% appearing once. Sequenced input: blood. The receptors here all came from a man aged 45-60 years in good health.

This chain uses TRBV4-2 with TRBJ2-7; TRBD2 aligns across 9 bases. Germline-derived CDR1 and CDR2 are LGHNA and YNFKEQ. V was pared by 0 bases and J by 2 bases, with 2 bases of the junction left unmatched. The CDR3 totals 15 residues. CDR3 sequence: CASSQDLAGTYEQYF. CDR3 coding DNA: TGTGCCAGCAGCCAAGACCTAGCGGGGACCTACGAGCAGTACTTC.

This chain joins TRBV28 and TRBJ1-6; D may be TRBD1 (6 bases). Trimming cost V 3 bases and J 8 bases, with 17 bases left between them. The CDR3 sequence is 16 residues long. Germline V lookup: CDR1 MDHEN, CDR2 SYDVKM. CDR3 sequence: CASSLSGTFEYSPLHF. In DNA form, the CDR3 reads TGTGCCAGCAGTTTGTCTGGGACATTCGAATATTCACCCCTCCACTTT.

The rearrangement links TRBV28 to TRBJ1-2; 7 bases line up with TRBD1. This CDR3 is 13 amino acids long. J gave up 6 bases and V 7 bases, and 8 bases lay outside the gene matches. Germline lookup yields CDR1 MDHEN and CDR2 SYDVKM. The CDR3 DNA reads TGTGCCAGCATCGAAAACAGGGGAGATGGCTACACCTTC. Its translation is CASIENRGDGYTF.

V gene TRBV2 combines with J gene TRBJ2-2; D is ambiguous. Trimming removed 4 bases at V and 3 bases at J, with 6 bases between. Germline CDR1 is SNHLY and CDR2 is FYNNEI. This CDR3 is 13 amino acids long. CDR3 amino acids: CASSGRDTGELFF. In DNA form, the CDR3 reads TGTGCCAGCAGTGGCCGGGACACCGGGGAGCTGTTTTTT.

The chain joins TRBV5-8 to TRBJ2-5; 10 positions agree with TRBD1. The V gene end was trimmed by 7 bases and the J gene end by 5 bases; junction bases not matched to a gene: 11. The CDR3 is 15 residues long. Looked up from germline, CDR1 is SGHTS and CDR2 is YDEGEE. This CDR3 is CASLLRQGAMETQYF. The CDR3 DNA reads TGTGCCAGCCTGCTACGACAGGGGGCAATGGAGACCCAGTACTTC.

The CDR3 sequence is CSVERTGGRTDTQYF. The DNA of the CDR3 is TGCAGCGTTGAAAGGACGGGGGGGCGTACAGATACGCAGTATTTT. V is TRBV29-1 and J is TRBJ2-3; 8 bases fit TRBD2. J lost 3 bases, V lost 2 bases, and 7 bases had no gene match. Germline V CDR1 and CDR2: SQVTM, ANQGSEA. The length of the CDR3 is 15 residues.

The chain employs TRBV9 and TRBJ2-1; the D is unclear. Germline V gene sequence: CDR1 SGDLS, CDR2 YYNGEE. The V gene lost 0 bases and the J gene lost 4 bases, with 8 bases spanning the gap. The CDR3 is made up of 14 amino acids. CDR3 residues: CASSVGMGYNEQFF. The CDR3 DNA sequence: TGTGCCAGCAGCGTAGGAATGGGGTACAATGAGCAGTTCTTC.

CDR3 protein: CASSLGQGAHEQYF. Here the CDR3 DNA reads TGTGCCAGCAGCTTAGGACAGGGGGCCCACGAGCAGTACTTC. The chain recombines TRBV7-6 with TRBJ2-7, with TRBD1 identical over 10 bases. V lost 1 base, J lost 5 bases, and 2 bases stayed unmatched. Germline lookup yields CDR1 SGHVS and CDR2 FNYEAQ. The CDR3 loop spans 14 amino acids.

This rearrangement joins TRBV24-1 to TRBJ1-2, with a weak D call TRBD1 (6 bases). The length of the CDR3 is 16 residues. From germline, CDR1 is KGHDR and CDR2 SFDVKD. V lost 4 bases and J 3 bases, leaving 17 bases between the germline ends. CDR3 amino acids: CATSDPTRGADYGYTF. CDR3 nucleotides: TGTGCCACCAGTGACCCCACCAGGGGAGCGGACTATGGCTACACCTTC.

This chain uses TRBV7-2 with TRBJ1-1; the match to TRBD1 covers 10 bases. The CDR3 runs to 14 residues. The germline CDR1 and CDR2 sequences are SGHTA and FQGNSA. Unmatched junction bases numbered 4, after V lost 4 bases and J lost 5 bases. CDR3 sequence: CASSSTGGRTEAFF. In nucleotides, the CDR3 is TGTGCCAGCAGCTCGACAGGGGGCCGGACTGAAGCTTTCTTT.

On this clone itself: A junction end diverges from the germline sequence, so it may reflect a read error. The chain recombines TRBV11-3 with TRBJ2-2; D may match TRBD1 or TRBD2 (5 bases each). CDR1 and CDR2 from the germline V gene are SGHNT and YENEEA. This CDR3 is built from 14 residues. Written as DNA, the CDR3 is TGTGCCAGCAGCTTAAGGGGCTATACCGGGAAGCTGTTTTTT. It codes for CASSLRGYTGKLFF.

The chain uses TRBV5-1 and TRBJ2-5; 10 bases align to TRBD2. The germline V gene has CDR1 SGHRS and CDR2 YFSETQ. The CDR3 contains 15 residues. Unmatched junction bases numbered 0, after V lost 0 bases and J lost 1 base. The CDR3 reads CASSLVAGGQETQYF. CDR3 nucleotides: TGCGCCAGCAGCTTGGTAGCGGGGGGCCAAGAGACCCAGTACTTC.

This clone was found once. The chain is built from TRBV6-5 and TRBJ1-4, with 10 bases that match TRBD1. Germline values: CDR1 MNHEY, CDR2 SVGAGI. The CDR3 sequence is 15 residues long. V trimming: 6 bases; J trimming: 6 bases; junction bases outside the gene matches: 7. The CDR3 nucleotides read TGTGCCAGCAGGATGACCGGGACAGGGGATGAAAAACTGTTTTTT. Translation gives CASRMTGTGDEKLFF.

J is TRBJ2-2 and V is TRBV6-2 or TRBV6-3; TRBD1 matches 9 bases. Germline trimming cut 5 bases from V and 7 bases from J; bases unmatched to any gene: 8. This CDR3 contains 15 residues. Per germline, CDR1 MNHEY and CDR2 SVGEGT. CDR3 sequence (DNA): TGTGCCAGCAGTGCGGCACAGGGGGCGGTCGGGGAGCTGTTTTTT. Protein: CASSAAQGAVGELFF.

The chain combines TRBV28 with TRBJ1-3; D might be TRBD1 (6 bases). Germline V gene data show CDR1 as MDHEN and CDR2 as SYDVKM. The CDR3 consists of 17 residues. V lost 7 bases, J lost 3 bases, and 22 bases lay in between. CDR3 amino acids: CASTLLGNGGYGNTIYF. In DNA form, the CDR3 reads TGTGCCAGCACCCTTCTAGGGAACGGGGGCTATGGAAACACCATATATTTT.

About this clone: In the same sample, other DNA sequences code for this CDR3. This chain links TRBV2 with TRBJ2-3; tentative D call: TRBD2 (6 bases). CDR1 and CDR2 (germline): SNHLY, FYNNEI. V shed 7 bases and J shed 2 bases, with 7 bases lying between them. The CDR3 has 12 residues. The CDR3 is CASTRDTDTQYF. CDR3 coding DNA: TGTGCCAGCACGCGGGACACAGATACGCAGTATTTT. Full variable domain (remainder filled in from reference TRBV2 and TRBJ2-3): EPEVTQTPSHQVTQMGQEVILRCVPISNHLYFYWYRQILGQKVEFLVSFYNNEISEKSEIFDDQFSVERPDGSNFTLKIRSTKLEDSAMYFCASTRDTDTQYFGPGTRLTVL.

This chain joins TRBV27 and TRBJ1-2; D is ambiguous. CDR3 length: 16 residues. V lost 5 bases and J lost 8, with 24 bases in between. In germline, CDR1 is MNHEY, CDR2 SMNVEV (reference sequence). CDR3 residues: CASSPLPPGRNGGYTF. In DNA, the CDR3 is TGTGCCAGCAGTCCTCTCCCCCCGGGGAGGAATGGCGGCTACACCTTC.

The chain links TRBV6-5 to TRBJ2-2, with D possibly matching TRBD2 (6 bases). The germline gives CDR1 MNHEY, CDR2 SVGAGI. The CDR3 contains 15 residues. The V gene lost 5 bases and the J gene lost 6 bases, with 16 bases spanning the gap. The CDR3 protein is CASSRKQWEAGELFF. The CDR3 nucleotides read TGTGCCAGCAGTCGAAAACAGTGGGAGGCCGGGGAGCTGTTTTTT.

The V gene is TRBV29-1, the J gene TRBJ2-2; perhaps TRBD2 as D (6 bases). The CDR3 covers 14 residues. From germline, CDR1 is SQVTM and CDR2 ANQGSEA. The V end lost 7 bases, the J end lost 7 bases, and 19 bases lay between the germline ends. The DNA of the CDR3 is TGCAGCGCTTTGAGCGGGCTTTTAAGCGGGGAGCTGTTTTTT. Amino acids: CSALSGLLSGELFF.

The rearrangement joins TRBV6-4 to TRBJ1-6; 12 bases are a match to TRBD1. The CDR3 is 15 residues long. Per germline, CDR1 MRHNA and CDR2 SNTAGT. Germline trimming cut 3 bases from V and 9 bases from J; bases unmatched to any gene: 3. In DNA form, the CDR3 reads TGTGCCAGCAGTGAGCGGGACAGGGGGCCTTCACCCCTCCACTTT. Encoded protein: CASSERDRGPSPLHF.